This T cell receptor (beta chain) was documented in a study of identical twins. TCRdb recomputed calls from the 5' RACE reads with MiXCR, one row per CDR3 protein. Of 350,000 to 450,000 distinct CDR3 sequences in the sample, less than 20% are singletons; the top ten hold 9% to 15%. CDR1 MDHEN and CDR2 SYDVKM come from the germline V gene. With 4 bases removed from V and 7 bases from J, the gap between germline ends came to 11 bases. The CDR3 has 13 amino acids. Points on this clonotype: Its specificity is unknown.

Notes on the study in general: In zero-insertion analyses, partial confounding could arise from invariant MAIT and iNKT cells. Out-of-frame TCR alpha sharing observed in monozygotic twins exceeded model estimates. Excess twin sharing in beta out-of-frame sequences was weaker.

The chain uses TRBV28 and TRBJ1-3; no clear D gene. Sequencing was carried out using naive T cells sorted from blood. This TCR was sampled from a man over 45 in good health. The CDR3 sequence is CASSSMPGNTIYF. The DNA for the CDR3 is TGTGCCAGCAGTTCAATGCCCGGTAACACCATATATTTT. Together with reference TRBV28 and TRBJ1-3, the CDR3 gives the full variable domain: DVKVTQSSRYLVKRTGEKVFLECVQDMDHENMFWYRQDPGLGLRLIYFSYDVKMKEKGDIPEGYSVSREKKERFSLILESASTNQTSMYLCASSSMPGNTIYFGEGSWLTVV.